A selection of T cell receptor beta chains follows, all from one sample in a study of blood T cell repertoires in COVID-19. Method: immunoSEQ multiplex PCR; TCRdb's copy keeps in-frame clones and lacks some. The top ten clones hold 4.5% to 5.5% of a sample with 98,000 or so clones, around nine tenths of them seen once. Sequencing used peripheral blood. All receptors derive from a man aged 55 to 69 with COVID-19, enrolled during active disease. The CDR3 runs from the conserved cysteine through the conserved F or W. A D gene is named only where the DNA matches it firmly. Only part of the rows carry a size: once, few, many, or a class if the clone is expanded.

V gene	D gene	clone size	J gene	CDR3 protein	CDR3 DNA
TRBV9	NA	NA	TRBJ1-2	CASSVGSGGYTF	TGTGCCAGCAGCGTAGGAAGCGGGGGCTACACCTTC
TRBV6-1	NA	once	TRBJ1-2	CASSEFREDYGYTF	TGTGCCAGCAGTGAATTTCGCGAGGACTATGGCTACACCTTC
TRBV7-2	NA	NA	TRBJ1-1	CASNRPAGEGTEAFF	TGTGCCAGCAACCGACCGGCAGGGGAAGGGACTGAAGCTTTCTTT
TRBV28	TRBD2	NA	TRBJ2-7	CASSSPAGGPDEQYF	TGTGCCAGCAGTTCCCCAGCGGGAGGGCCCGACGAGCAGTACTTC
TRBV28	NA	NA	TRBJ1-6	CASSLLGRDNSPLHF	TGTGCCAGCAGTTTATTGGGCAGGGATAATTCACCCCTCCACTTT
TRBV7-9	NA	few	TRBJ1-3	CASSLGGGNTIYF	TGTGCCAGCAGCTTAGGTGGCGGAAACACCATATATTTT
TRBV6-5	NA	NA	TRBJ2-7	CASTEMGGSSYEQYF	TGTGCCAGCACCGAAATGGGGGGAAGCTCCTACGAGCAGTACTTC
TRBV18	NA	NA	TRBJ1-1	CASSPLRITEAFF	TGTGCCAGCTCACCGTTGAGGATAACTGAAGCTTTCTTT
TRBV15	TRBD1	NA	TRBJ1-1	CATSSDGTVRNTEAFF	TGTGCCACCAGCAGCGACGGGACAGTCCGCAACACTGAAGCTTTCTTT
TRBV7-9	TRBD2	NA	TRBJ2-1	CASSPRGSGSHEQFF	TGTGCCAGCAGCCCCCGGGGTAGCGGGAGCCATGAGCAGTTCTTC
TRBV6-6	TRBD1	NA	TRBJ1-2	CASSFETGGYGYTF	TGTGCCAGCAGTTTCGAGACAGGGGGGTATGGCTACACCTTC
TRBV3-1/TRBV3-2	TRBD1	once	TRBJ2-7	CASSQETGGPHEQYF	TGTGCCAGCAGCCAAGAGACAGGGGGCCCCCACGAGCAGTACTTC
TRBV18	TRBD2	NA	TRBJ2-1	CASSLAGGSNNEQFF	TGTGCCAGCTCACTAGCGGGAGGCTCTAACAATGAGCAGTTCTTC
TRBV5-1	NA	NA	TRBJ1-1	CASRRGDTEAFF	TGCGCCAGCCGCAGGGGCGACACTGAAGCTTTCTTT
TRBV19	NA	NA	TRBJ1-1	CASKGRVGLNTEAFF	TGTGCCAGTAAGGGAAGGGTGGGACTCAACACTGAAGCTTTCTTT
TRBV19	NA	few	TRBJ1-2	CASSIGQKHGYTF	TGTGCCAGTAGTATAGGACAGAAGCATGGCTACACCTTC
TRBV11-2	TRBD1	NA	TRBJ1-2	CASSPFDRAGGYTF	TGTGCCAGCAGCCCCTTCGACAGGGCAGGCGGCTACACCTTC
TRBV9	TRBD1	NA	TRBJ2-1	CASSVGGTGNNEQFF	TGTGCCAGCAGCGTAGGAGGGACAGGCAACAATGAGCAGTTCTTC
TRBV6-5	NA	NA	TRBJ1-4	CASSLEGPNEKLFF	TGTGCCAGCAGTTTGGAGGGCCCGAATGAAAAACTGTTTTTT
TRBV5-1	TRBD2	NA	TRBJ2-3	CASSLVLAGSLSPQYF	TGCGCCAGCAGCTTGGTCCTAGCGGGAAGTCTTTCGCCGCAGTATTTT
TRBV6-5	TRBD1	once	TRBJ1-2	CASSSTGNYGYTF	TGTGCCAGCAGTTCGACAGGGAATTATGGCTACACCTTC
TRBV5-5	NA	NA	TRBJ2-1	CASSLPSFNEQFF	TGTGCCAGCAGCTTGCCTAGTTTTAATGAGCAGTTCTTC
TRBV6-5	TRBD1	NA	TRBJ1-1	CASSRTGDMNTEAFF	TGTGCCAGCAGTAGGACAGGGGATATGAACACTGAAGCTTTCTTT
TRBV7-2	NA	NA	TRBJ1-4	CASSLLGRGNDEKLFF	TGTGCCAGCAGCCTTTTGGGGAGGGGGAATGATGAAAAACTGTTTTTT
TRBV2	TRBD1	NA	TRBJ2-2	CASNTGTENTGELFF	TGTGCCAGCAACACCGGGACAGAGAACACCGGGGAGCTGTTTTTT
TRBV10-3	TRBD1	once	TRBJ1-1	CAISRDRVAEAFF	TGTGCCATCAGCCGGGACAGGGTCGCTGAAGCTTTCTTT
TRBV7-3	NA	once	TRBJ2-7	CASRGLADSWDEQYF	TGTGCCAGCAGGGGGCTAGCGGACAGCTGGGACGAGCAGTACTTC
TRBV18	TRBD1	NA	TRBJ1-1	CASLGQGVDAEAFF	TGTGCCAGCTTGGGACAGGGGGTAGACGCTGAAGCTTTCTTT
TRBV29-1	NA	medium-sized	TRBJ1-3	CSVEDQISGNTIYF	TGCAGCGTTGAAGATCAAATCTCTGGAAACACCATATATTTT
TRBV30	NA	NA	TRBJ2-7	CAWRTGGWVYEQYF	TGTGCCTGGAGAACGGGGGGCTGGGTCTACGAGCAGTACTTC
TRBV29-1	NA	NA	TRBJ1-4	CSVPGAGDEKLFF	TGCAGCGTCCCTGGGGCAGGGGATGAAAAACTGTTTTTT
TRBV24-1	NA	NA	TRBJ2-2	CATSDPLTFPGNTGELFF	TGTGCCACCAGTGACCCGCTGACATTCCCCGGAAACACCGGGGAGCTGTTTTTT
TRBV7-9	TRBD1	NA	TRBJ1-1	CASSLRDSQNTEAFF	TGTGCCAGCAGCTTGCGGGACAGCCAGAACACTGAAGCTTTCTTT